The TCR beta chain described here comes from a study of T cell repertoires in cytomegalovirus infection. This clonotype has at least ten counts. What it binds is not known. This CDR3 has 17 residues. Unmatched junction bases numbered 8, after V lost 4 bases and J lost 0 bases. The germline V gene encodes CDR1 SGHVS and CDR2 FNYEAQ. One entry per CDR3 protein, called by TCRdb with MiXCR from the reads. Found here are some 700,000 distinct CDR3 sequences, around 31% of them singletons; the top ten hold roughly 18%. The TCR originated in a human donor in good health (CMV status not recorded). Some clones in this sample may be carry-over from other donors' samples. Here the sequenced sample was cultured PBMCs, taken from culture after CMV antigen stimulation. The chain uses TRBV7-6 and TRBJ2-5; TRBD2 matches at 10 bases. The CDR3 region is CASSSGGLARDQETQYF. As DNA, the CDR3 is TGTGCCAGCAGCTCCGGGGGACTAGCGCGAGACCAAGAGACCCAGTACTTC.